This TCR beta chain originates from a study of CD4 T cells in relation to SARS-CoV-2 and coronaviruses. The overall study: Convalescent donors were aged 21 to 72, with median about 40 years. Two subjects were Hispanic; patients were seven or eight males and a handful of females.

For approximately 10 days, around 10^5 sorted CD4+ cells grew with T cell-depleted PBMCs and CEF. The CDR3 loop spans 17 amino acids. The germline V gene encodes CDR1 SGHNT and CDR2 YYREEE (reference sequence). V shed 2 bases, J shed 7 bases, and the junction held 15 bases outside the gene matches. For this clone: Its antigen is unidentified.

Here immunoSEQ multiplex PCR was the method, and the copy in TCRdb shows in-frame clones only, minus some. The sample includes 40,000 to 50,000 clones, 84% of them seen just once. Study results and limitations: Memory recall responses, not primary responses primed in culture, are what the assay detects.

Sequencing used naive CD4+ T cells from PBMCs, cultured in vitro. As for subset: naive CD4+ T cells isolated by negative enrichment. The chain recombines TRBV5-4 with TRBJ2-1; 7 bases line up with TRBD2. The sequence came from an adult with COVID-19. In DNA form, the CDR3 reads TGTGCCAGCAGCTTTGCGTTGTGGGGCGGGAGTATTAATGAGCAGTTCTTC. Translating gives CASSFALWGGSINEQFF. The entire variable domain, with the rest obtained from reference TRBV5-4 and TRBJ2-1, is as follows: ETGVTQSPTHLIKTRGQQVTLRCSSQSGHNTVSWYQQALGQGPQFIFQYYREEENGRGNFPPRFSGLQFPNYSSELNVNALELDDSALYLCASSFALWGGSINEQFFGPGTRLTVL.